The T cell receptor (beta chain) under discussion was sequenced for a study of T cells after somatic rescue of genetic block. V was clipped by 6 bases and J by 1 base, with 15 bases between them. The length of the CDR3 is 15 residues. CDR1 is LNHDA, CDR2 SQIVND, per germline (reference sequence). Generated by immunoSEQ multiplex PCR, the TCRdb table keeps only in-frame clones and is missing some. In the table there are about 72,000 clones, roughly 88% of which are singletons. The TCR was taken from a man aged 25 to 40. The chain uses TRBV19 and TRBJ1-1; no firm D call. The source material was peripheral blood mononuclear cells (PBMCs). The CDR3: CASSRGNGRNTEAFF. CDR3 in DNA: TGTGCCAGTAGCCGGGGAAACGGGAGGAACACTGAAGCTTTCTTT.